Following are 22 T cell receptor beta chains from one sample sequenced in a study of molecular identifiers for immune sequencing clone quantification. Each CDR3 protein gets one entry after TCRdb re-called the PCR reads with MiXCR. The sample lists 60,000 to 70,000 distinct CDR3 sequences, 15% to 20% seen once, with around 1.4% in the top ten. Specimen: naive CD8+ T cells from blood, with Jurkat cell RNA spiked in. The subset denotes: FACS-sorted CD8+CD4-CCR7+CD45RA+ naive T cells. These receptors were obtained from a human donor in good health. Some libraries in this study had Jurkat cell RNA spiked in.

The chain is built from TRBV20-1 and TRBJ2-1; D unclear. This CDR3 spans 14 amino acids. Germline V gives CDR1 DFQATT, CDR2 SNEGSKA (reference sequence). V shed 1 base and J shed 5 bases, with 12 bases lying between them. The CDR3, as DNA: TGCAGTGCTAGAGTTCTTACCTACCACAATGAGCAGTTCTTC. It translates to CSARVLTYHNEQFF.

This clonotype was seen many times. The chain couples TRBV7-2 to TRBJ2-3, with unresolved D. Trimming removed 5 bases from V and 2 bases from J, with 8 bases in between. The germline V gene encodes CDR1 SGHTA and CDR2 FQGNSA. CDR3 size: 13 residues. CDR3 loop: CASSLDPTDTQYF. The DNA for the CDR3 is TGTGCCAGCAGCCTCGACCCCACAGATACGCAGTATTTT.

This clonotype was recorded at least ten times. The chain is built from TRBV5-1 and TRBJ2-3; 8 nucleotides match TRBD1. This CDR3 comprises 15 residues. J lost 0 bases, V lost 4 bases, and 4 bases had no gene match. The germline gives CDR1 SGHRS, CDR2 YFSETQ. The CDR3 loop reads CASSPWDRSTDTQYF. CDR3 bases: TGCGCCAGCAGCCCCTGGGACAGGAGCACAGATACGCAGTATTTT.

This clonotype appeared many times. This sequence joins TRBV11-3 and TRBJ2-4, with 8 nucleotides matching TRBD1. The CDR3 runs to 16 residues. V dropped 5 bases and J dropped 1; count of bases not matched to a gene: 7. From germline, CDR1 is SGHNT and CDR2 YENEEA. This CDR3 is CASSLRTGMAKNIQYF. CDR3 bases: TGTGCCAGCAGCCTACGGACAGGGATGGCCAAAAACATTCAGTACTTC.

This clonotype appeared many times. CDR3 in amino acids: CATRLAASTDTQYF. CDR3 DNA: TGTGCCACCAGACTAGCGGCTAGCACAGATACGCAGTATTTT. The V gene is TRBV10-3, the J gene TRBJ2-3; 9 bases line up with TRBD2. Trimming removed 10 bases from V and 0 bases from J; junction bases left unmatched: 5. CDR3 length: 14 amino acids. The germline V gene encodes CDR1 ENHRY and CDR2 SYGVKD.

The table lists this clonotype with many counts. J is TRBJ2-2 and V is TRBV6-5, with D hard to call. The CDR3 length is 13 residues. The V end was cut by 2 bases, the J end by 3 bases, with 4 bases between. Germline V gene lookup returns CDR1 MNHEY and CDR2 SVGAGI. The CDR3 DNA reads TGTGCCAGCAGTTACGGGTACACCGGGGAGCTGTTTTTT. Its translation is CASSYGYTGELFF.

This clonotype was detected many times. This chain connects TRBV21-1 to TRBJ2-7; the table names TRBD1, a call not compared with the DNA. TRBV21-1 is an annotated pseudogene. The CDR3 is made up of 15 amino acids. The CDR3 DNA follows: TGTGCCAGCCGGGACAGGATTTGGGAATGTAGCGAGCAGTACTTC. Translated: CASRDRIWECSEQYF.

There are many counts of this clonotype. The J gene is TRBJ1-4, the V gene TRBV7-9; TRBD1 matches at 8 bases. J was trimmed by 0 bases and V by 5 bases; bases with no gene match: 14. The germline V gene has CDR1 SEHNR and CDR2 FQNEAQ (reference sequence). This CDR3 is built from 19 residues. CDR3 in DNA: TGTGCCAGCAGCCCACACACCGGGACAGGTCTTGCAACTAATGAAAAACTGTTTTTT. Protein sequence: CASSPHTGTGLATNEKLFF.

This clonotype was counted a few times. The genes are TRBV20-1 and TRBJ2-1, with 13 bases fitting TRBD2. Unmatched junction bases numbered 3, after V lost 5 bases and J lost 2 bases. Germline V lookup: CDR1 DFQATT, CDR2 SNEGSKA (reference sequence). The CDR3 runs 15 residues. The CDR3 bases are TGCAGTGCTGTCGGGACTAGCGGGACCTACAATGAGCAGTTCTTC. Translated, it gives CSAVGTSGTYNEQFF.

This clonotype was counted a few times. CDR3 amino acids: CASTQVGGRDEQFF. The CDR3 bases are TGTGCCAGCACCCAGGTCGGCGGGAGGGATGAGCAGTTCTTC. The rearrangement links TRBV7-6 to TRBJ2-1; 9 nucleotides agree with TRBD2. The CDR3 runs to 14 residues. V lost 7 bases, J lost 8 bases, and 9 bases stayed unmatched. The germline gives CDR1 SGHVS, CDR2 FNYEAQ.

Only one count was recorded for this clonotype. Relative to the germline gene, one junction end is altered; a read error may explain this. This rearrangement joins TRBV19 to TRBJ2-3, with 9 bases aligning to TRBD1. In germline, CDR1 is LNHDA, CDR2 SQIVND (reference sequence). The CDR3 is 19 residues long. This CDR3 is CASSIDPGQGPIFTDAQYF. CDR3 DNA: TGTGCCAGTAGTATAGACCCGGGACAGGGCCCAATTTTCACAGATGCGCAGTATTTT.

The rearrangement links TRBV7-6 to TRBJ2-7, with a weak D call TRBD1 (5 bases). The CDR3 has 12 residues. V was shortened by 4 bases and J by 3 bases, with 7 bases between the two germline ends. The germline CDR1 and CDR2 sequences are SGHVS and FNYEAQ. The CDR3 is CASSSGNYEQYF. In nucleotides, the CDR3 is TGTGCCAGCAGCTCAGGGAACTACGAGCAGTACTTC. The complete variable domain, with remaining parts taken from reference TRBV7-6 and TRBJ2-7, reads GAGVSQSPRYKVTKRGQDVALRCDPISGHVSLYWYRQALGQGPEFLTYFNYEAQQDKSGLPNDRFSAERPEGSISTLTIQRTEQRDSAMYRCASSSGNYEQYFGPGTRLTVT.

This clonotype turned up a few times. A much larger clone differs from this one at a single base, so this may be a read error. The chain combines TRBV7-2 with TRBJ1-6, with D unclear. Germline CDR1 SGHTA, CDR2 FQGNSA. The CDR3 is made up of 14 amino acids. Trimming stripped 0 bases from V and 11 bases from J, with 11 bases between. The CDR3 sequence: CASSLATGAPPLHF. The CDR3 DNA follows: TGTGCCAGCAGCTTAGCTACGGGTGCCCCACCCCTCCACTTT.

This clonotype was counted ten times or more. The chain carries TRBV11-2 and TRBJ1-2, with a possible D match to TRBD1 (5 bases). This CDR3 is 15 amino acids long. Looked up from germline, CDR1 is SGHAT and CDR2 is FQNNGV. V was cut by 1 base and J by 7 bases, with 16 bases left in between. DNA for the CDR3: TGTGCCAGCAGCTTAGGGCACTTGGGGGAGCTTGGCTACACCTTC. Amino acid sequence: CASSLGHLGELGYTF.

The chain uses TRBV12-3 or TRBV12-4 and TRBJ2-1, with D unclear. The CDR3 has 12 amino acids. Trimming stripped 3 bases from V and 9 bases from J, with 9 bases between. Written as DNA, the CDR3 is TGTGCCAGCAGTTTGTTAGGAGCTGAGCAGTTCTTC. Translated, it gives CASSLLGAEQFF.

This clonotype was observed many times. The chain recombines TRBV25-1 with TRBJ1-5; a weak D match, TRBD1 (5 bases). The germline V gene has CDR1 MGHDK and CDR2 SYGVNS. The CDR3 loop spans 14 amino acids. Trimming took 0 bases from V and 4 from J, leaving 7 bases between them. The CDR3 spells CASSEYGGNQPQHF. The CDR3 coding sequence is TGTGCCAGCAGTGAATATGGGGGTAATCAGCCCCAGCATTTT.

This clonotype was picked up many times. The chain couples TRBV11-2 to TRBJ2-7, with unresolved D. Trimming shortened V by 1 base and J by 3 bases, and 7 bases separated the two germline ends. The germline CDR1 and CDR2 sequences are SGHAT and FQNNGV. There are 13 residues in the CDR3. Written as DNA, the CDR3 is TGTGCCAGCAGCTTAGTTGTACACTACGAGCAGTACTTC. Protein: CASSLVVHYEQYF. Supplemented by reference TRBV11-2 and TRBJ2-7, the full variable domain reads EAGVAQSPRYKIIEKRQSVAFWCNPISGHATLYWYQQILGQGPKLLIQFQNNGVVDDSQLPKDRFSAERLKGVDSTLKIQPAKLEDSAVYLCASSLVVHYEQYFGPGTRLTVT.

The rearrangement uses TRBV7-9 and TRBJ2-1; D ambiguous. Germline CDR1 SEHNR, CDR2 FQNEAQ (reference sequence). The V gene lost 5 bases and the J gene lost 2 bases, with 19 bases spanning the gap. The CDR3 has 17 amino acids. The CDR3 spells CASSQNDLPSPYNEQFF. In DNA, the CDR3 is TGTGCCAGCAGCCAAAACGACTTACCCAGTCCCTACAATGAGCAGTTCTTC.

This clonotype was seen a handful of times. CDR3 in DNA: TGCAGTGCTGATAGTCAGAGGTCCTACAATGAGCAGTTCTTC. Its protein is CSADSQRSYNEQFF. The chain carries TRBV20-1 and TRBJ2-1; D remains ambiguous. There are 14 residues in the CDR3. Germline V CDR1 and CDR2: DFQATT, SNEGSKA (reference sequence). The V gene lost 5 bases and the J gene lost 1 base, with 12 bases spanning the gap.

A word on this clonotype: This may be a read error, as it is one base from a much larger clone. The V call is TRBV19, the J call TRBJ2-7; possible D gene TRBD2, 6 bases. Germline CDR1 is LNHDA and CDR2 is SQIVND (reference sequence). The ends were cut back, 10 bases at V and 6 bases at J, with 19 bases in the middle. There are 13 residues in the CDR3. CDR3 residues: CATAYRDWCEQYF. As DNA, the CDR3 is TGTGCCACCGCCTACCGGGACTGGTGCGAGCAGTACTTC.

This clonotype was observed many times. The chain employs TRBV20-1 and TRBJ2-7; TRBD1 might be the D (5 bases). Trimming shortened V by 3 bases and J by 3 bases, and 6 bases separated the two germline ends. Germline values: CDR1 DFQATT, CDR2 SNEGSKA (reference sequence). The CDR3 has 11 amino acids. The CDR3 bases are TGCAGTGCTAGCAGGGACTACGAGCAGTACTTC. Protein sequence: CSASRDYEQYF.

This clonotype has at least ten counts. V usage is TRBV25-1 and J usage is TRBJ2-7, with D hard to call. From germline, CDR1 is MGHDK and CDR2 SYGVNS. Trimming pared 0 bases from V and 3 bases from J, leaving 18 bases between. The CDR3 contains 17 residues. CDR3 loop: CASSEYATHEPVYEQYF. CDR3 nucleotides: TGTGCCAGCAGTGAATACGCGACCCACGAGCCCGTCTACGAGCAGTACTTC.